A selection of T cell receptor beta chains follows, all from one sample in a study of cytomegalovirus exposure and HLA in healthy donors. Generated by immunoSEQ multiplex PCR, the TCRdb table keeps only in-frame clones and is missing some. The sample lists about 77,000 clones; about 84% were seen once. The sequenced material came from PBMCs. The receptors shown here come from a man aged 35 to 55 in good health and CMV-seronegative. Both conserved end residues are part of each CDR3. D genes are given only for firm matches. Clone size, where shown, is once, few, many, or a class for clones that have expanded.

d_call	j_call	clone_size	v_call	cdr3_aa	cdr3_nt
NA	TRBJ2-7	NA	TRBV9	CASSLRGLPPYEQYF	TGTGCCAGCAGCTTGCGGGGTTTACCACCCTACGAGCAGTACTTC
NA	TRBJ2-7	NA	TRBV11-3	CASSPSEADEQYF	TGTGCCAGCAGCCCCTCAGAGGCGGACGAGCAGTACTTC
NA	TRBJ1-1	NA	TRBV29-1	CSAEQAMNTEAFF	TGCAGCGCCGAACAGGCCATGAACACTGAAGCTTTCTTT
TRBD1	TRBJ2-7	NA	TRBV15	CATSRGDSSSYEQYF	TGTGCCACCAGCAGAGGGGACAGTTCTTCCTACGAGCAGTACTTC
NA	TRBJ1-4	NA	TRBV5-1	CASSFESPGEKLFF	TGCGCCAGCAGCTTCGAAAGCCCGGGTGAAAAACTGTTTTTT
NA	TRBJ2-7	once	TRBV7-2	CASSSYQGNEQYF	TGTGCCAGCAGCTCCTATCAGGGGAACGAGCAGTACTTC
TRBD1	TRBJ1-5	NA	TRBV18	CASSPYSPGGNNQPQHF	TGTGCCAGCTCACCATATAGTCCAGGGGGGAACAATCAGCCCCAGCATTTT
NA	TRBJ1-1	NA	TRBV5-1	CASSFDRGTEAFF	TGCGCCAGCAGCTTCGACCGGGGGACTGAAGCTTTCTTT
TRBD1	TRBJ1-1	NA	TRBV7-8	CASSPEGQAVSAFF	TGTGCCAGCAGCCCAGAAGGACAGGCCGTTAGTGCTTTCTTT
NA	TRBJ1-1	few	TRBV4-1	CASSPIGGGTEAFF	TGCGCCAGCAGCCCCATTGGCGGGGGCACTGAAGCTTTCTTT
NA	TRBJ2-7	NA	TRBV20-1	CSAPDNYEQYF	TGCAGTGCCCCGGACAACTACGAGCAGTACTTC
NA	TRBJ2-7	NA	TRBV28	CASTGYRKDEQYF	TGTGCCAGCACGGGTTACCGAAAGGACGAGCAGTACTTC
TRBD2	TRBJ2-2	NA	TRBV4-2	CASSYKIRWRGGIIGELFF	TGTGCCAGCAGCTACAAGATACGTTGGCGGGGGGGCATTATCGGGGAGCTGTTTTTT
NA	TRBJ1-1	NA	TRBV28	CASSLGQWNTEAFF	TGTGCCAGCAGTTTAGGGCAGTGGAACACTGAAGCTTTCTTT
NA	TRBJ2-7	NA	TRBV7-6	CASSPTRNSYEQYF	TGTGCCAGCAGCCCGACAAGGAACTCCTACGAGCAGTACTTC
NA	TRBJ1-3	NA	TRBV11-2	CASSEQYTIYF	TGTGCCAGCAGCGAACAATACACCATATATTTT
NA	TRBJ1-5	NA	TRBV7-9	CASSLLSDQPQHF	TGTGCCAGCAGTCTTCTATCGGATCAGCCCCAGCATTTT
TRBD2	TRBJ2-1	once	TRBV7-6	CASSLESGGSSYNEQFF	TGTGCCAGCAGCTTAGAGAGCGGGGGTAGTTCCTACAATGAGCAGTTCTTC
NA	TRBJ1-5	NA	TRBV5-6	CASSPRGGGGQPQHF	TGTGCCAGCAGCCCGCGCGGGGGTGGAGGACAGCCCCAGCATTTT
TRBD2	TRBJ2-3	few	TRBV7-3	CASSSIRGETDTQYF	TGTGCCAGCAGCTCCATCCGGGGGGAGACAGATACGCAGTATTTT
NA	TRBJ2-7	NA	TRBV5-5	CASSLVGQPSLRYEQYF	TGTGCCAGCAGCTTGGTTGGACAGCCATCCCTACGCTACGAGCAGTACTTC
TRBD1	TRBJ2-3	NA	TRBV12-5	CASGDRHDTDTQYF	TGTGCTAGTGGGGACAGGCATGACACAGATACGCAGTATTTT
NA	TRBJ1-2	few	TRBV7-2	CASSLSGPYGYTF	TGTGCCAGCAGCTTGTCAGGTCCCTATGGCTACACCTTC
NA	TRBJ2-7	few	TRBV5-1	CASRKDSASGQYF	TGCGCCAGCAGGAAGGACAGTGCCTCTGGGCAGTACTTC
TRBD1	TRBJ2-3	NA	TRBV30	CAWRGTGSTDTQYF	TGTGCCTGGAGGGGGACAGGGTCGACAGATACGCAGTATTTT
NA	TRBJ1-2	NA	TRBV20-1	CSAGLGDGYTF	TGCAGTGCTGGATTAGGGGATGGCTACACCTTC
TRBD1	TRBJ2-7	NA	TRBV9	CASSVALTGTSYEQYF	TGTGCCAGCAGCGTCGCTTTGACAGGGACCTCCTACGAGCAGTACTTC
NA	TRBJ1-5	NA	TRBV19	CASSIRFQPQHF	TGTGCCAGTAGTATCCGGTTTCAGCCCCAGCATTTT
NA	TRBJ2-7	NA	TRBV28	CASSPGFSYEQYF	TGTGCCAGCAGTCCGGGATTCTCCTACGAGCAGTACTTC
NA	TRBJ1-2	once	TRBV6-1	CASSEALRGPWDYGYTF	TGTGCCAGCAGTGAAGCGCTTCGAGGGCCTTGGGACTATGGCTACACCTTC
NA	TRBJ2-3	NA	TRBV5-1	CASSREGGGRGDTQYF	TGCGCCAGCAGCCGGGAAGGGGGGGGAAGAGGAGATACGCAGTATTTT
TRBD1	TRBJ1-1	NA	TRBV7-9	CASSLGTGEKEAFF	TGTGCCAGCAGCCTTGGGACAGGGGAAAAGGAAGCTTTCTTT
TRBD1	TRBJ1-4	NA	TRBV19	CASNNMGQHNEKLFF	TGTGCCAGTAACAACATGGGACAGCATAATGAAAAACTGTTTTTT
NA	TRBJ1-5	few	TRBV10-2	CASSPGSHNQPQHF	TGCGCCAGCAGTCCGGGGAGCCACAATCAGCCCCAGCATTTT
NA	TRBJ1-5	NA	TRBV6-6	CASRVGGGGNQPQHF	TGTGCCAGCAGGGTTGGCGGGGGAGGCAATCAGCCCCAGCATTTT
NA	TRBJ2-2	NA	TRBV11-3	CASSGQGNTGELFF	TGTGCCAGCAGCGGGCAGGGGAACACCGGGGAGCTGTTTTTT
TRBD1	TRBJ1-1	NA	TRBV4-1	CASSQEPRTGGTEAFF	TGCGCCAGCAGCCAAGAGCCCAGGACAGGGGGCACTGAAGCTTTCTTT
NA	TRBJ1-1	few	TRBV4-3	CASSQFQGNTEAFF	TGCGCCAGCAGCCAGTTTCAGGGAAACACTGAAGCTTTCTTT
TRBD1	TRBJ2-2	NA	TRBV7-7	CASSRSVTGMISGELFF	TGTGCTAGCAGCCGTTCCGTGACAGGGATGATTAGCGGGGAGCTGTTTTTT
TRBD1	TRBJ1-6	NA	TRBV29-1	CSVGWGQNSPLHF	TGCAGCGTTGGTTGGGGACAGAATTCACCCCTCCACTTT
NA	TRBJ2-7	NA	TRBV12-5	CASGSGGYEQYF	TGTGCTAGTGGATCGGGTGGGTACGAGCAGTACTTC
NA	TRBJ1-3	NA	TRBV14	CASKRGGISTIYF	TGTGCCAGCAAGCGGGGAGGGATAAGCACCATATATTTT
NA	TRBJ1-2	NA	TRBV2	CASSDAGAWGYTF	TGTGCCAGCAGTGACGCGGGGGCGTGGGGCTACACCTTC
NA	TRBJ2-7	NA	TRBV10-2	CASSGHSYHEQYF	TGCGCCAGCAGTGGTCACAGTTACCACGAGCAGTACTTC
TRBD2	TRBJ2-3	NA	TRBV5-4	CASSWSSGSSTDTQYF	TGTGCCAGCAGCTGGTCTAGCGGATCTAGCACAGATACGCAGTATTTT
TRBD1	TRBJ1-1	NA	TRBV6-1	CASSAYRTGGEAFF	TGTGCCAGCAGTGCCTATCGCACAGGGGGTGAAGCTTTCTTT
NA	TRBJ2-3	NA	TRBV5-1	CASSFQRLSTDTQYF	TGCGCCAGCAGCTTTCAGCGACTTAGCACAGATACGCAGTATTTT
NA	TRBJ2-1	NA	TRBV5-4	CASSFGGYNEQFF	TGTGCCAGCAGCTTCGGGGGATACAATGAGCAGTTCTTC
NA	TRBJ1-1	NA	TRBV14	CASSQWGGPGTEAFF	TGTGCCAGCAGCCAATGGGGGGGGCCAGGTACTGAAGCTTTCTTT
TRBD2	TRBJ2-7	NA	TRBV5-1	CASSLVGAGGPSYEQYF	TGCGCCAGCAGCTTGGTGGGGGCGGGGGGCCCCTCCTACGAGCAGTACTTC
NA	TRBJ1-1	NA	TRBV30	CAWSVPGYGEAFF	TGTGCCTGGAGTGTACCGGGGTACGGTGAAGCTTTCTTT
NA	TRBJ2-1	NA	TRBV4-3	CASSQAPGLLNEQFF	TGCGCCAGCAGCCAAGCGCCGGGACTCCTCAATGAGCAGTTCTTC
NA	TRBJ2-7	NA	TRBV5-1	CASSLDFYEQYF	TGCGCCAGCAGTTTGGACTTCTACGAGCAGTACTTC